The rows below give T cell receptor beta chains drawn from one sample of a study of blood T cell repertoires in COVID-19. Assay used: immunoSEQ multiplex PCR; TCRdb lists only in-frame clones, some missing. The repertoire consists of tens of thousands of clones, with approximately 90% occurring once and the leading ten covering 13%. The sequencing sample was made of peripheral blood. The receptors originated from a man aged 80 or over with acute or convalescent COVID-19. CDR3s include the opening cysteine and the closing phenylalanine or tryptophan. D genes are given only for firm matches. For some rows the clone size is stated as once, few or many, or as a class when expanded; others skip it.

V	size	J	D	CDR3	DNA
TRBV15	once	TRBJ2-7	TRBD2	CATSRDSTGGSYEQYF	TGTGCCACCAGCAGAGATAGTACCGGGGGGTCCTACGAGCAGTACTTC
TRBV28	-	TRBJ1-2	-	CASRDRTKGGYTF	TGTGCCAGCAGAGACAGGACAAAAGGGGGCTACACCTTC
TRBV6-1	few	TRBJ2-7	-	CASSDAGLDEQYF	TGTGCCAGCAGTGATGCAGGGTTGGACGAGCAGTACTTC
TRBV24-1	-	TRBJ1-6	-	CATSDPVIRQNYNSPLHF	TGTGCCACCAGTGATCCGGTCATTAGACAGAACTATAATTCACCCCTCCACTTT
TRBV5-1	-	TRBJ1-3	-	CASSLQGFRAGNTIYF	TGCGCCAGCAGCTTGCAGGGATTTCGTGCTGGAAACACCATATATTTT
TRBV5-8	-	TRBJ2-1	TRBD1	CASSWGTGGYNEQFF	TGTGCCAGCAGCTGGGGGACAGGGGGCTACAATGAGCAGTTCTTC
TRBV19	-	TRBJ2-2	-	CASTFGPGGRELFF	TGTGCCAGTACTTTTGGGCCCGGAGGCCGGGAGCTGTTTTTT
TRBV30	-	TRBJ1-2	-	CAWSPLGWAGVGGYTF	TGTGCCTGGAGTCCACTGGGATGGGCCGGGGTGGGTGGCTACACCTTC
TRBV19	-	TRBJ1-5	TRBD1	CASSMEGARGNQPQHF	TGTGCCAGTAGTATGGAGGGGGCTAGGGGCAATCAGCCCCAGCATTTT
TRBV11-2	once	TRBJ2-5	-	CASSFDRQETQYF	TGTGCCAGCAGCTTCGACAGACAAGAGACCCAGTACTTC
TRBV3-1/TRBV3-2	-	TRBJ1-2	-	CASSQGYSQLYGYTF	TGTGCCAGCAGCCAAGGGTACAGCCAGCTCTATGGCTACACCTTC
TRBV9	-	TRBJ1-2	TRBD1	CASSLAGTVANYGYTF	TGTGCCAGCAGCCTTGCGGGGACAGTAGCTAACTATGGCTACACCTTC
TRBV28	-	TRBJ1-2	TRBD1	CASSLKGQGVGYTF	TGTGCCAGCAGTTTAAAGGGGCAGGGGGTTGGCTACACCTTC
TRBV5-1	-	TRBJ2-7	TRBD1	CASSSGQGSEQYF	TGCGCCAGCAGCTCGGGACAGGGGAGCGAGCAGTACTTC
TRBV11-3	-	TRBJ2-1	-	CASSRGGAVSYNEQFF	TGTGCCAGCAGCAGGGGGGGCGCCGTTAGCTACAATGAGCAGTTCTTC
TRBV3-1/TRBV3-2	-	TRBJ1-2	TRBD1	CASSPSPGQGSGYTF	TGTGCCAGCAGCCCGTCACCGGGACAGGGGAGCGGCTACACCTTC
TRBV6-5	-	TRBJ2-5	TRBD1	CASSYDSGQGQETQYF	TGTGCCAGCAGTTACGACTCGGGACAGGGACAAGAGACCCAGTACTTC
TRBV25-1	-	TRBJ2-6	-	CASSAGATGANVLTF	TGTGCCAGCAGTGCTGGGGCGACTGGGGCCAACGTCCTGACTTTC
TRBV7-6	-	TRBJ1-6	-	CASSPGEGGGSPLHF	TGTGCCAGCAGCCCCGGAGAGGGCGGGGGATCACCCCTCCACTTT
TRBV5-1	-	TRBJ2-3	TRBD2	CASSSTLSGGTDTQYF	TGCGCCAGCAGCTCGACGCTTAGCGGGGGAACAGATACGCAGTATTTT
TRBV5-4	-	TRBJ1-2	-	CASSLAGQGHGYTF	TGTGCCAGCAGCTTGGCCGGGCAGGGGCATGGCTACACCTTC
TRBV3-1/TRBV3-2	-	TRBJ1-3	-	CASSRGQTGNTIYF	TGTGCCAGCAGCCGAGGACAGACTGGAAACACCATATATTTT
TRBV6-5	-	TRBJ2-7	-	CASSEGYEQYF	TGTGCCAGCTCTGAGGGATACGAGCAGTACTTC
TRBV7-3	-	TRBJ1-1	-	CASSLDGGQAFF	TGTGCCAGCAGCTTGGACGGGGGACAAGCTTTCTTT
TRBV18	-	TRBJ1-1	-	CASSLTGGDTEAFF	TGTGCCAGCTCACTCACGGGCGGGGACACTGAAGCTTTCTTT
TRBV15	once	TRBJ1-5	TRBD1	CATSKSGQGSQPQHF	TGTGCCACCAGCAAAAGTGGACAGGGAAGTCAGCCCCAGCATTTT
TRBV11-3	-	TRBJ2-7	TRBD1	CASSLGFGQGSDEQYF	TGTGCCAGCAGCTTGGGGTTCGGACAGGGGTCGGACGAGCAGTACTTC
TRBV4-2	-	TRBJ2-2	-	CASSHWGLGGTETNTGELFF	TGTGCCAGCAGCCACTGGGGTCTCGGGGGTACCGAGACGAACACCGGGGAGCTGTTTTTT
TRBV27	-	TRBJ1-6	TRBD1	CAIQFRRGTGGPYNSPLHF	TGTGCCATCCAGTTTCGGAGAGGGACAGGGGGCCCCTATAATTCACCCCTCCACTTT
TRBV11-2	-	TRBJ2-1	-	CASSLGQNNEQFF	TGTGCCAGCAGCTTAGGGCAGAACAATGAGCAGTTCTTC
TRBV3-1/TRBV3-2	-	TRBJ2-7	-	CASSQARANEQYF	TGTGCCAGCAGCCAGGCGAGGGCCAACGAGCAGTACTTC
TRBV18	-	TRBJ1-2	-	CASSPSGGGGYTF	TGTGCCAGCTCACCATCCGGCGGGGGGGGCTACACCTTC
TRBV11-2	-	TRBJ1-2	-	CASSLVRGYGYTF	TGTGCCAGCAGCTTAGTCCGAGGCTATGGCTACACCTTC
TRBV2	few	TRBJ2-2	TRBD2	CASSGLAMGTGELFF	TGTGCCAGCAGTGGACTAGCTATGGGCACCGGGGAGCTGTTTTTT
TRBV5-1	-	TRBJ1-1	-	CASSLLGQGNTNTEAFF	TGCGCCAGCAGCTTACTCGGGCAGGGGAATACTAACACTGAAGCTTTCTTT
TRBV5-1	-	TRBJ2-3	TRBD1	CASSLAGTGRTDTQYF	TGCGCCAGCAGCTTAGCCGGGACAGGGAGGACAGATACGCAGTATTTT
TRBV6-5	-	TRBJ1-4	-	CASRPSGWGDEKLFF	TGTGCCAGCAGACCCTCCGGGTGGGGCGATGAAAAACTGTTTTTT
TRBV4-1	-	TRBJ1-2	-	CASSQDLREGGYGYTF	TGCGCCAGCAGCCAAGACTTACGGGAGGGAGGCTATGGCTACACCTTC